This TCR beta chain was recovered during a study of T cell clonality in common variable immunodeficiency. There are 11 residues in the CDR3. CDR1 and CDR2 (germline): WSHSY, SAAADI. The germline V and J ends were trimmed by 6 bases and 5 bases, with 8 bases remaining between them. Repertoires were generated with immunoSEQ multiplex PCR, while TCRdb's copy carries only in-frame clones and drops some. This table holds about 81,000 clones with no singletons; the top ten claim 0.65% to 0.8%. This clone was detected only a few times. What it binds is not known. From the germline J gene comes the end of the CDR3, since the read stops 3 residues before it. Findings of the study overall: Shared TCRbeta clones were fewer between CVID subjects than controls.

The J gene is TRBJ2-7, the V gene TRBV10-2; D gene ambiguous. Sequencing was carried out using peripheral blood mononuclear cells. The sequence derives from a person aged 18-70 years in good health. CDR3 protein: CASSTYHEQYF. The sequenced CDR3 bases are TGCGCCAGCAGCACTTACCACGAG.